The 5 T cell receptor beta chains below come from one sample, sequenced in a study of blood T cell repertoires in COVID-19 (dated by TCRdb to 2020 to 2021). The library was produced with the immunoSEQ multiplex PCR assay. As stored in TCRdb, this immuneACCESS dataset retains in-frame rearrangements with V and J assigned. A fraction of the clones does not appear; measured against another copy, unresolved V genes explain less than half of the discrepancy, and the remainder lacks a known reason. The sample records around 150,000 clones, 75% to 90% of which are singletons. The ten biggest clones cover around 2.3% of the sample. Sequenced: peripheral blood. The receptors were sampled from a man aged 50-59 years with active COVID-19.

The gene calls are TRBV24-1 and TRBJ2-2, with D maybe TRBD1 (5 bases). Germline V lookup: CDR1 KGHDR, CDR2 SFDVKD. The CDR3 contains 15 residues. V was shortened by 5 bases and J by 3 bases, with 12 bases between the two germline ends. The CDR3 sequence is CATSGGNRDTGELFF. CDR3 in DNA: TGTGCCACCAGTGGGGGCAACAGAGACACCGGGGAGCTGTTTTTT.

The chain couples TRBV3-1 (or the pseudogene TRBV3-2) to TRBJ1-6; unclear D gene. The CDR3 spans 13 residues. The V gene lost 1 base and the J gene lost 14 bases, with 12 bases spanning the gap. Germline V lookup: CDR1 LGHDT, CDR2 YNNKEL (reference sequence). The CDR3 region is CASSQGLLEALHF. CDR3 in DNA: TGTGCCAGCAGCCAAGGACTCTTAGAGGCCCTCCACTTT.

This clone has just one count. CDR3 loop: CASSSEQASNQPQHF. The CDR3 nucleotides are TGTGCCAGCTCATCCGAACAGGCGTCAAATCAGCCCCAGCATTTT. The J gene is TRBJ1-5, the V gene TRBV18; tentative D call: TRBD1 (5 bases). CDR3 length: 15 amino acids. Per the germline V gene, CDR1 is KGHSH and CDR2 is LQKENI. V dropped 5 bases and J dropped 4 bases, with 15 bases sitting between them.

The J gene is TRBJ2-1, the V gene TRBV5-1; perhaps TRBD2 as D (5 bases). Trimming cost V 5 bases and J 5 bases, with 17 bases left between them. The germline V gene encodes CDR1 SGHRS and CDR2 YFSETQ. This CDR3 has 15 residues. CDR3 nucleotides: TGCGCCAGCAGTGGGAGAGCGGACTCTCACAATGAGCAGTTCTTC. Its translation: CASSGRADSHNEQFF.

The J gene is TRBJ2-5, the V gene TRBV7-9; the match to TRBD1 covers 10 bases. The CDR3 has 16 residues. Germline V gene lookup returns CDR1 SEHNR and CDR2 FQNEAQ (reference sequence). V lost 7 bases and J lost 4; bases outside the gene matches: 12. CDR3 nucleotide sequence: TGTGCCAGCACCCGGGGGACAGGGGAAGTAGGAGAGACCCAGTACTTC. Translation: CASTRGTGEVGETQYF.